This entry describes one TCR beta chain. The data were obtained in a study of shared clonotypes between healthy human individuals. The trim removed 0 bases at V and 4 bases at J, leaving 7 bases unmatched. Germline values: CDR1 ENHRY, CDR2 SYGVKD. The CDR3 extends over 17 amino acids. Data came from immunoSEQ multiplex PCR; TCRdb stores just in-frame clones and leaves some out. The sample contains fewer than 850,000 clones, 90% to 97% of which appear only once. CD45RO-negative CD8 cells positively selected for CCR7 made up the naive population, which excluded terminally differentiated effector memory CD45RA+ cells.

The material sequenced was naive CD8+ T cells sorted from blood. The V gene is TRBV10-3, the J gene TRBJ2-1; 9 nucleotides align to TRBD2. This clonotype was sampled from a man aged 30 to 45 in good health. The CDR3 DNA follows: TGTGCCATCAGTGAGTCCCCATCGGGACTAGCTTACAATGAGCAGTTCTTC. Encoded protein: CAISESPSGLAYNEQFF.